The 32 T cell receptor beta chains below all came from one sample that was sequenced in a study of cytomegalovirus exposure and HLA in healthy donors. Repertoires were generated with immunoSEQ multiplex PCR, while TCRdb's copy carries only in-frame clones and drops some. The sample has around 70,000 clones, 91% seen once; the top ten hold roughly 3.1%. Sequenced: PBMCs. The receptors stem from a man aged 18 to 29 in good health and CMV-seronegative.

The chain joins TRBV6-5 to TRBJ1-2; 9 bases line up with TRBD1. Germline loops: CDR1 MNHEY, CDR2 SVGAGI. Germline trimming cut 8 bases from V and 7 bases from J; bases unmatched to any gene: 5. This CDR3 spans 12 amino acids. The CDR3 reads CASQTGGGGYTF. Written as DNA, the CDR3 is TGTGCCAGCCAAACAGGGGGCGGTGGCTACACCTTC.

This clone was counted once. The chain carries TRBV19 and TRBJ2-7; D possibly corresponds to TRBD1 (5 bases). Germline V gene sequence: CDR1 LNHDA, CDR2 SQIVND (reference sequence). The ends were cut back, 0 bases at V and 5 bases at J, with 11 bases in the middle. CDR3 length: 14 amino acids. The CDR3 is CASSIEGRVNEQYF. Here the CDR3 DNA reads TGTGCCAGTAGTATAGAGGGCAGGGTCAACGAGCAGTACTTC.

V gene TRBV5-4 combines with J gene TRBJ2-7; 11 bases are shared with TRBD1. Germline CDR1 reads SGHNT; CDR2 reads YYREEE (reference sequence). The CDR3 extends over 15 amino acids. Unmatched junction bases numbered 5, after V lost 0 bases and J lost 6 bases. The CDR3 DNA is TGTGCCAGCAGCTTGGGGGACAGGGGGTTTCTCGAGCAGTACTTC. Its translation is CASSLGDRGFLEQYF. The complete variable domain, with remaining parts taken from reference TRBV5-4 and TRBJ2-7, reads ETGVTQSPTHLIKTRGQQVTLRCSSQSGHNTVSWYQQALGQGPQFIFQYYREEENGRGNFPPRFSGLQFPNYSSELNVNALELDDSALYLCASSLGDRGFLEQYFGPGTRLTVT.

The CDR3 region is CASTETGGSTEAFF. As DNA, the CDR3 is TGTGCCAGCACAGAGACAGGGGGAAGCACTGAAGCTTTCTTT. This chain links TRBV7-9 with TRBJ1-1; TRBD1 agrees at 9 bases. The CDR3 consists of 14 residues. Germline V gene lookup returns CDR1 SEHNR and CDR2 FQNEAQ (reference sequence). V lost 7 bases to trimming and J lost 4 bases; unmatched junction nucleotides: 7.

The V call is TRBV19, the J call TRBJ1-2; D unresolved. V lost 6 bases and J lost 5, with 4 bases in between. Germline lookup yields CDR1 LNHDA and CDR2 SQIVND (reference sequence). The CDR3 is made up of 10 amino acids. The CDR3 DNA follows: TGTGCCAGTAGCGGGTATGGCTACACCTTC. Translation: CASSGYGYTF.

V gene TRBV28 combines with J gene TRBJ2-1, with D tentatively TRBD1 (6 bases). Germline-derived CDR1 and CDR2 are MDHEN and SYDVKM. Trimming stripped 7 bases from V and 3 bases from J, with 19 bases between. The CDR3 runs to 16 residues. The DNA of the CDR3 is TGTGCCAGCACGAAACTCACAGGGTCGCTCTACAATGAGCAGTTCTTC. Amino acids: CASTKLTGSLYNEQFF. The full variable domain, in which reference TRBV28 and TRBJ2-1 provide the parts outside the CDR3, is DVKVTQSSRYLVKRTGEKVFLECVQDMDHENMFWYRQDPGLGLRLIYFSYDVKMKEKGDIPEGYSVSREKKERFSLILESASTNQTSMYLCASTKLTGSLYNEQFFGPGTRLTVL.

The chain employs TRBV10-3 and TRBJ2-1; TRBD2 is a possible D gene (7 bases). The CDR3 loop spans 15 amino acids. Trimming stripped 5 bases from V and 4 bases from J, with 15 bases between. CDR1 is ENHRY and CDR2 is SYGVKD in the germline V gene. CDR3 nucleotides: TGTGCCATCAGTTTAGGAGGGGGGGGGTACAATGAGCAGTTCTTC. Translation gives CAISLGGGGYNEQFF.

The J gene is TRBJ1-3, the V gene TRBV30; D might be TRBD1 (6 bases). The CDR3 is 14 residues long. V gave up 0 bases and J gave up 4 bases, with 10 bases separating them. The V gene's germline CDR1 is GTSNPN and CDR2 SVGIG (reference sequence). The CDR3 DNA is TGTGCCTGGAGTGTGGGGGCGGCCGGAAACACCATATATTTT. Its translation is CAWSVGAAGNTIYF.

The chain recombines TRBV11-1 with TRBJ2-2, with D possibly TRBD1 on 6 matching bases. Trimming cost V 0 bases and J 6 bases, with 11 bases left between them. The V gene's germline CDR1 is SGHAT and CDR2 FQDESV (reference sequence). This CDR3 region has 15 residues. CDR3 DNA: TGTGCCAGCAGCTTAGCGCAGGCAGGGGCCGGGGAGCTGTTTTTT. Its protein product is CASSLAQAGAGELFF.

This clone occurred once. V gene TRBV14 combines with J gene TRBJ2-7; 9 positions match TRBD1. The V gene's germline CDR1 is SGHDN and CDR2 FVKESK. The CDR3 is 15 residues long. V dropped 3 bases and J dropped 5; count of bases not matched to a gene: 8. The CDR3 reads CASSQTGQGKDEQYF. CDR3 bases: TGTGCCAGCAGCCAGACGGGACAGGGTAAGGACGAGCAGTACTTC.

This clone turned up a few times. CDR3 nucleotides: TGTGCCAGCAGCTTGGGGTCCCTAACTAGCGGGAGAGGCGAGCAGTACTTC. Protein product: CASSLGSLTSGRGEQYF. This rearrangement joins TRBV5-6 to TRBJ2-7, with 11 bases fitting TRBD2. The CDR3 has 17 amino acids. Losses at the gene ends were 0 bases for V and 6 bases for J; bases not matched to a gene: 11. Germline V gene data show CDR1 as SGHDT and CDR2 as YYEEEE.

The chain links TRBV5-1 to TRBJ2-5; 7 bases are shared with TRBD1. The CDR3 totals 16 residues. V was clipped by 2 bases and J by 1 base; unmatched bases: 8. Germline V gene data show CDR1 as SGHRS and CDR2 as YFSETQ. The CDR3 here is CASSLGQDPSQETQYF. The CDR3 DNA follows: TGCGCCAGCAGCTTAGGACAGGATCCTTCCCAAGAGACCCAGTACTTC.

This sequence joins TRBV7-2 and TRBJ2-5; tentative D call: TRBD1 (5 bases). The CDR3 loop spans 14 amino acids. With 6 bases removed from V and 2 bases from J, the gap between germline ends came to 13 bases. Germline CDR1 and CDR2: SGHTA and FQGNSA. The CDR3 sequence is CASRRMQGQETQYF. CDR3 DNA sequence: TGTGCCAGCAGGAGGATGCAGGGACAAGAGACCCAGTACTTC. The complete variable domain, with remaining parts taken from reference TRBV7-2 and TRBJ2-5, reads GAGVSQSPSNKVTEKGKDVELRCDPISGHTALYWYRQSLGQGLEFLIYFQGNSAPDKSGLPSDRFSAERTGGSVSTLTIQRTQQEDSAVYLCASRRMQGQETQYFGPGTRLLVL.

The rearrangement joins TRBV19 to TRBJ2-2, with 8 nucleotides matching TRBD2. J was trimmed by 1 base and V by 2 bases; bases with no gene match: 3. Germline loops: CDR1 LNHDA, CDR2 SQIVND (reference sequence). The length of the CDR3 is 16 residues. For the CDR3, the DNA is TGTGCCAGTAGTATAACTAGCGGAGTGAACACCGGGGAGCTGTTTTTT. Residues: CASSITSGVNTGELFF.

This chain links TRBV30 with TRBJ1-1; D ambiguous. V was cut by 6 bases and J by 4 bases, with 18 bases left in between. The germline CDR1 and CDR2 sequences are GTSNPN and SVGIG (reference sequence). CDR3 length: 14 amino acids. CDR3 amino acids: CACLSGGSGTEAFF. Written as DNA, the CDR3 is TGTGCCTGCCTCTCCGGAGGGTCGGGCACTGAAGCTTTCTTT.

The rearrangement joins TRBV2 to TRBJ2-7, with 12 bases fitting TRBD1. The CDR3 totals 15 residues. Germline V lookup: CDR1 SNHLY, CDR2 FYNNEI. The junction had 8 bases not matched to a gene; V was cut back by 6 bases and J by 5 bases. CDR3 sequence: CASRLPGQGANEQYF. CDR3 coding DNA: TGTGCCAGCAGATTACCGGGACAGGGGGCAAACGAGCAGTACTTC.

The chain carries TRBV7-2 and TRBJ1-3, with D unresolved. This CDR3 comprises 14 residues. The germline gives CDR1 SGHTA, CDR2 FQGNSA. Trimming took 6 bases from V and 0 from J, leaving 9 bases between them. The CDR3 sequence is CASRRQGSGNTIYF. CDR3 bases: TGTGCCAGCAGGAGACAAGGCTCTGGAAACACCATATATTTT.

This rearrangement joins TRBV20-1 to TRBJ1-2; the D gene is possibly TRBD1 (6 bases). V shed 3 bases and J shed 8 bases, with 10 bases lying between them. This CDR3 is 11 amino acids long. Germline lookup yields CDR1 DFQATT and CDR2 SNEGSKA (reference sequence). CDR3 residues: CSASRGHGYTF. CDR3 bases: TGCAGTGCTAGCCGGGGACACGGCTACACCTTC.

The rearrangement uses TRBV25-1 and TRBJ2-5, with TRBD2 matching over 11 bases. The germline V gene has CDR1 MGHDK and CDR2 SYGVNS. Unmatched junction bases numbered 4, after V lost 6 bases and J lost 1 base. CDR3 size: 15 residues. The CDR3: CASRKGLAVQETQYF. The CDR3, as DNA: TGTGCCAGCAGAAAGGGACTAGCGGTCCAAGAGACCCAGTACTTC.

The rearrangement uses TRBV19 and TRBJ2-7; 9 bases fit TRBD1. Looked up from germline, CDR1 is LNHDA and CDR2 is SQIVND (reference sequence). Trimming at V came to 4 bases and at J to 2 bases, leaving 6 bases not matched to a gene. The CDR3 is made up of 15 amino acids. As DNA, the CDR3 is TGTGCCAGTAGTAACGACAGGGGGACGACCTACGAGCAGTACTTC. It translates to CASSNDRGTTYEQYF.

V usage is TRBV6-5 and J usage is TRBJ1-1; possible D gene TRBD1, 5 bases. CDR1 and CDR2 (germline): MNHEY, SVGAGI. The CDR3 sequence is 15 residues long. V was trimmed by 3 bases and J by 5 bases, leaving 16 bases between them. CDR3 nucleotides: TGTGCCAGCAGTTATAGGGGAGGAAAGGGGACTGAAGCTTTCTTT. As protein: CASSYRGGKGTEAFF.

The chain carries TRBV15 and TRBJ1-3, with 9 bases fitting TRBD1. This CDR3 has 17 residues. Germline CDR1 is LNHNV and CDR2 is YYDKDF (reference sequence). With 1 base clipped from V and 2 bases from J, the junction kept 6 bases outside the gene matches. The CDR3 nucleotides are TGTGCCACCAGCAGAGGACAGGACAGGGGCCCTGGAAACACCATATATTTT. It translates to CATSRGQDRGPGNTIYF.

Comment on this clone: One end of the junction is discordant with germline, which a read error may explain. The gene calls are TRBV19 and TRBJ1-1; 7 positions agree with TRBD1. The CDR3 consists of 14 residues. Germline CDR1 and CDR2: LNHDA and SQIVND (reference sequence). CDR3 protein: CASTGQAFNTEVFF. DNA of the CDR3: TGTGCCAGTACCGGACAGGCTTTCAACACTGAAGTTTTCTTT.

The chain combines TRBV27 with TRBJ2-7; 7 bases match TRBD2. The CDR3 runs to 16 residues. The J segment lost 1 base and the V segment lost 0 bases, leaving 6 bases of the junction unmatched. CDR1 is MNHEY and CDR2 is SMNVEV in the germline V gene (reference sequence). The CDR3 protein is CASSLSFGRRSYEQYF. The CDR3 DNA follows: TGTGCCAGCAGTTTATCATTCGGGAGGAGATCCTACGAGCAGTACTTC.

This clone occurred a few times. The genes are TRBV4-3 and TRBJ2-1; 10 positions agree with TRBD2. This CDR3 comprises 15 residues. V lost 2 bases, J lost 3 bases, and 1 base stayed unmatched. Looked up from germline, CDR1 is LGHNA and CDR2 is YSLEER. This chain's CDR3 is CASSQPSGGYNEQFF. The CDR3, as DNA: TGCGCCAGCAGCCAACCTAGCGGGGGCTACAATGAGCAGTTCTTC.

The chain combines TRBV7-2 with TRBJ2-1; D uncertain. CDR3 length: 12 amino acids. Germline assignment: CDR1 SGHTA and CDR2 FQGNSA. Between the trimmed V and J ends, which lost 3 bases and 10 bases, there was a span of 10 bases. CDR3 sequence reads: CASSFFRAEQFF. CDR3 nucleotide sequence: TGTGCCAGCAGCTTCTTCCGAGCAGAGCAGTTCTTC. Full variable domain (outside the CDR3, taken from reference TRBV7-2 and TRBJ2-1): GAGVSQSPSNKVTEKGKDVELRCDPISGHTALYWYRQSLGQGLEFLIYFQGNSAPDKSGLPSDRFSAERTGGSVSTLTIQRTQQEDSAVYLCASSFFRAEQFFGPGTRLTVL.

The V call is TRBV28, the J call TRBJ1-1; 9 nucleotides line up with TRBD1. The germline V gene has CDR1 MDHEN and CDR2 SYDVKM. V dropped 1 base and J dropped 1; count of bases not matched to a gene: 7. The CDR3 is 17 amino acids. CDR3 region: CASSLLDRGYTNTEAFF. In DNA, the CDR3 is TGTGCCAGCAGTTTATTGGACAGGGGATATACGAACACTGAAGCTTTCTTT.

The genes are TRBV29-1 and TRBJ2-2, with D hard to call. The V end was cut by 7 bases, the J end by 3 bases, with 18 bases between. Germline CDR1 reads SQVTM; CDR2 reads ANQGSEA. The CDR3 is 15 amino acids. The CDR3 is CSATPRWFDTGELFF. The CDR3 bases are TGCAGCGCAACCCCGAGGTGGTTTGACACCGGGGAGCTGTTTTTT.

In the case of this clone: One end of the junction does not line up with germline, which may come from a read error. The chain joins TRBV7-7 to TRBJ2-5, with 10 bases matching TRBD1. Germline CDR1 reads SSHAT; CDR2 reads FNYEAQ (reference sequence). The CDR3 loop spans 17 amino acids. The CDR3 protein is CASSPLAPDRGEETQYF. The CDR3 nucleotides are TGTGCTAGCAGCCCCCTGGCGCCGGACAGGGGGGAAGAGACCCAGTACTTC. Supplemented by reference TRBV7-7 and TRBJ2-5, the full variable domain reads GAGVSQSPRYKVTKRGQDVTLRCDPISSHATLYWYQQALGQGPEFLTYFNYEAQPDKSGLPSDRFSAERPEGSISTLTIQRTEQRDSAMYRCASSPLAPDRGEETQYFGPGTRLLVL.

A single count supports this clone. The J gene is TRBJ2-1, the V gene TRBV25-1, with TRBD1 identical over 8 bases. CDR1 MGHDK and CDR2 SYGVNS come from the germline V gene. V lost 3 bases and J lost 3; bases outside the gene matches: 7. The CDR3 is made up of 16 amino acids. The CDR3 DNA reads as TGTGCCAGCAGTGACGGTCAGGGGGCATTCTACAATGAGCAGTTCTTC. This translates into CASSDGQGAFYNEQFF.

The chain uses TRBV29-1 and TRBJ2-3, with 9 positions matching TRBD1. This CDR3 has 15 residues. The germline CDR1 and CDR2 sequences are SQVTM and ANQGSEA. V lost 4 bases to trimming and J lost 5 bases; unmatched junction nucleotides: 10. The CDR3 DNA is TGCAGCGTTGTAACCGGGACAGGGACAGGAGATACGCAGTATTTT. This gives the protein CSVVTGTGTGDTQYF.

The V and J genes are TRBV5-1 and TRBJ2-1, with 7 bases matching TRBD2. In germline, CDR1 is SGHRS, CDR2 YFSETQ. With V trimmed by 4 bases and J by 4 bases, 8 bases remained unmatched. The CDR3 runs to 15 residues. CDR3 sequence: CASSTRLAPYNEQFF. The CDR3 DNA reads as TGCGCCAGCAGCACCCGACTAGCACCTTACAATGAGCAGTTCTTC. Full variable domain (outside the CDR3, taken from reference TRBV5-1 and TRBJ2-1): KAGVTQTPRYLIKTRGQQVTLSCSPISGHRSVSWYQQTPGQGLQFLFEYFSETQRNKGNFPGRFSGRQFSNSRSEMNVSTLELGDSALYLCASSTRLAPYNEQFFGPGTRLTVL.